The present T cell receptor (beta chain) was sequenced within a study of blood T cell repertoires in COVID-19. At the level of the study: T cells, B-cell-depleted T cells, or PBMCs provided the cDNA or gDNA that served as material.

The data were produced by immunoSEQ multiplex PCR, yet TCRdb's version contains in-frame clones alone and is incomplete. The top ten hold around 2.3% of the sample, which has some 190,000 clones, about 88% seen once. The CDR3 loop spans 13 amino acids. The V segment lost 6 bases and the J segment 1 base; nucleotides outside the gene matches: 3. The TCR was taken from a woman in her thirties or forties with acute COVID-19. The V and J genes are TRBV12-3 or TRBV12-4 and TRBJ2-7; 7 bases align to TRBD2. Material for sequencing was PBMCs or T cells enriched from blood (not recorded which). The CDR3 is CASRGRGSYEQYF. CDR3 nucleotides: TGTGCCAGCAGGGGGCGGGGGTCCTACGAGCAGTACTTC.